This T cell receptor beta chain was sequenced during a study of blood T cell repertoires in COVID-19 (dated by TCRdb to 2020 to 2021). Regarding the complete study: Samples covering the acute and convalescent phases of COVID-19 were provided by collaborators in the United States, Italy and Spain. The material from the prospective study consisted of cDNA or gDNA derived from T cells, B-cell-depleted T cells, or PBMCs. Subjects who had been exposed to COVID-19, were actively infected with it, or had recovered from it provided the deeply sampled blood TCRbeta repertoires that made up the dataset. The repertoires were released in a freely available public database intended as a resource for research on the immune response to SARS-CoV-2. The samples were drawn from two sources: the first 160 participants of the ongoing ImmuneRACE study, and 1,000 to 1,500 subjects contributed by 6 global collaborators. Sample metadata almost always included a de-identified subject ID, COVID-19 status, age in years and sex. Where available, HLA class I and class II types were obtained from metadata supplied by the sample provider rather than from assay-based typing.

The paper as a whole reports these results and caveats: The amount of clinical and demographic metadata varied by source and participant and was provided uncurated.

V loses 6 bases of germline sequence and J loses 2 bases, and the interval between the two ends is 9 bases. The germline V gene supplies CDR1 KGHSH and CDR2 LQKENI. The cysteine opens and the phenylalanine closes a CDR3 of 13 amino acids. Only CDR3 DNA remains: 39 bases, in frame from the first base. About this clone: The target of this receptor is not known. Base qualities are not recorded, but no much larger clone differs from it by a single base.

The collaborating institutions used their own protocols to collect whole blood in K2EDTA tubes. For TCRbeta analysis, collaborator samples were shipped as frozen whole blood, as isolated PBMCs, or as DNA extracted from either sample type. TCRbeta CDR3 regions were amplified from genomic DNA using the immunoSEQ Assay, a bias-controlled multiplex PCR. The source study handled its data this way. Within the assay, amplification of reference gene primers was used to estimate how many nucleated cells each sample contained. Sequence reads were collapsed and filtered to measure the absolute abundance of every unique TCRbeta CDR3 rearrangement. For each sample, productive Simpson clonality was calculated as the square root of Simpson's diversity index over productive rearrangements. The immuneACCESS repertoire file appears here via TCRdb, limited to in-frame rearrangements. These files lack a portion of the clones; in checked studies, under half of the deficit traces to unresolved V genes, and the cause of the others is not known. Clone size and the V and J calls come from that table; the DNA yielded D and trimming. The sample table lists 61,000 or so clones, roughly 90% of them with a count of one. The top ten clonotypes cover 20% to 25% of the sample.

The chain couples TRBV18 to TRBJ2-3; the best D guess is TRBD1, with 5 bases matching. The clonotype comes from a woman in her forties or fifties with active or convalescent COVID-19. Material: peripheral blood. The encoded CDR3 is CASSDRFTDTQYF. The DNA sequence is given as TGTGCCAGCTCCGACAGATTCACAGATACGCAGTATTTT. The full variable domain, completed from the reference TRBV18 and TRBJ2-3 proteins outside the CDR3, reads NAGVMQNPRHLVRRRGQEARLRCSPMKGHSHVYWYRQLPEEGLKFMVYLQKENIIDESGMPKERFSAEFPKEGPSILRIQQVVRGDSAAYFCASSDRFTDTQYFGPGTRLTVL.